The 20 T cell receptor beta chains below come from one sample, sequenced in a study of shared clonotypes between healthy human individuals. Assay used: immunoSEQ multiplex PCR; TCRdb lists only in-frame clones, some missing. The profile covers 190,000 or so clones, with roughly 91% appearing a single time and 0.067% taken by the ten largest. The sequenced material came from naive CD4+ T cells sorted from blood. Specified subset: CD45RA+ positively selected. The receptor source for this set is a woman aged 30 to 39 in good health.

V and J are TRBV7-9 and TRBJ2-7; 8 bases are shared with TRBD1. The CDR3 runs to 14 residues. The ends lost 2 bases at V and 3 bases at J; junction bases unmatched: 3. Germline loops: CDR1 SEHNR, CDR2 FQNEAQ (reference sequence). The CDR3: CASSLTGGLYEQYF. CDR3 bases: TGTGCCAGCAGCTTAACAGGGGGGCTCTACGAGCAGTACTTC.

V is TRBV19 and J is TRBJ1-5; D is ambiguous. The germline CDR1 and CDR2 sequences are LNHDA and SQIVND (reference sequence). Trimming cost V 5 bases and J 3 bases, with 8 bases left between them. This CDR3 has 13 amino acids. DNA for the CDR3: TGTGCCAGTAGTGACCGGATCAATCAGCCCCAGCATTTT. This translates into CASSDRINQPQHF.

V is TRBV18 and J is TRBJ2-7; a weak D match, TRBD2 (6 bases). The CDR3 is 15 residues long. Germline V CDR1 and CDR2: KGHSH, LQKENI. V lost 3 bases to trimming and J lost 5 bases, with 17 bases between them. In DNA form, the CDR3 reads TGTGCCAGCTCACCCGGAGAGGGAGGCTGGGACGAGCAGTACTTC. Its translation is CASSPGEGGWDEQYF.

This chain uses TRBV2 with TRBJ1-5, with no clear D. The CDR3 contains 15 residues. The ends were cut back, 6 bases at V and 1 base at J, with 13 bases in the middle. CDR1 is SNHLY, CDR2 FYNNEI, per germline. CDR3 in amino acids: CASRAWEESNQPQHF. DNA for the CDR3: TGTGCCAGCAGGGCATGGGAGGAGAGCAATCAGCCCCAGCATTTT.

The chain is built from TRBV5-1 and TRBJ2-7; D tentatively fits TRBD1 or TRBD2 (6 bases each). V lost 2 bases to trimming and J lost 0 bases, with 9 bases between them. The CDR3 contains 14 residues. The germline CDR1 and CDR2 sequences are SGHRS and YFSETQ. This CDR3 is CASSFAGHSYEQYF. The CDR3 nucleotides read TGCGCCAGCAGCTTCGCGGGACACTCCTACGAGCAGTACTTC. Full variable domain (outside the CDR3, taken from reference TRBV5-1 and TRBJ2-7): KAGVTQTPRYLIKTRGQQVTLSCSPISGHRSVSWYQQTPGQGLQFLFEYFSETQRNKGNFPGRFSGRQFSNSRSEMNVSTLELGDSALYLCASSFAGHSYEQYFGPGTRLTVT.

The chain carries TRBV28 and TRBJ2-5; 9 positions agree with TRBD2. The J segment lost 11 bases and the V segment lost 3 bases, leaving 13 bases of the junction unmatched. The CDR3 extends over 15 amino acids. Germline lookup yields CDR1 MDHEN and CDR2 SYDVKM. CDR3 nucleotides: TGTGCCAGCAGTTTTTTACCCGGGACTAGCTATGTGCAGTACTTC. It specifies CASSFLPGTSYVQYF.

The rearrangement joins TRBV28 to TRBJ2-7, with TRBD2 matching over 10 bases. The CDR3 is made up of 16 amino acids. V gave up 5 bases and J gave up 6 bases; unmatched junction bases: 13. Germline-derived CDR1 and CDR2 are MDHEN and SYDVKM. DNA for the CDR3: TGTGCCAGCAGTCCCCCCCTAGCGGGAGCGCGGGGCGAGCAGTACTTC. Translating gives CASSPPLAGARGEQYF.

The CDR3 sequence is CASSQPTGTTSPQYF. CDR3 nucleotides: TGTGCCAGCAGCCAGCCAACCGGGACTACTTCCCCACAGTACTTC. This chain uses TRBV4-2 with TRBJ2-5; 7 bases are a match to TRBD2. From germline, CDR1 is LGHNA and CDR2 YNFKEQ. V shed 3 bases, J shed 11 bases, and the junction held 15 bases outside the gene matches. The CDR3 length is 15 residues.

The chain combines TRBV28 with TRBJ1-6; D is ambiguous. The CDR3 runs 13 residues. Trimming shortened V by 7 bases and J by 9 bases, and 13 bases separated the two germline ends. Germline V gene sequence: CDR1 MDHEN, CDR2 SYDVKM. The CDR3 loop reads CASMGSMRSPLHF. CDR3 in DNA: TGTGCCAGCATGGGATCGATGCGTTCACCCCTCCACTTT.

J is TRBJ2-7 and V is TRBV28; D gene ambiguous. Germline loops: CDR1 MDHEN, CDR2 SYDVKM. The CDR3 loop spans 11 amino acids. V was pared by 11 bases and J by 0 bases, with 8 bases between. The CDR3 loop reads CAAQSSYEQYF. The CDR3, as DNA: TGTGCCGCGCAGAGCTCCTACGAGCAGTACTTC.

This chain uses TRBV28 with TRBJ2-1, with 7 bases identical to TRBD2. The V segment lost 7 bases and the J segment 2 bases; nucleotides outside the gene matches: 8. The germline V gene has CDR1 MDHEN and CDR2 SYDVKM. The CDR3 totals 15 residues. CDR3 sequence (DNA): TGTGCCAGCACTCTTCCCGGGGGGACCTACAATGAGCAGTTCTTC. Its protein product is CASTLPGGTYNEQFF. The full variable domain, its missing parts supplied by reference TRBV28 and TRBJ2-1, is DVKVTQSSRYLVKRTGEKVFLECVQDMDHENMFWYRQDPGLGLRLIYFSYDVKMKEKGDIPEGYSVSREKKERFSLILESASTNQTSMYLCASTLPGGTYNEQFFGPGTRLTVL.

This clone was observed once. This chain uses TRBV6-1 with TRBJ1-4, with D perhaps TRBD1 (5 bases). The CDR3 is made up of 15 amino acids. V lost 6 bases and J 0 bases, leaving 11 bases between the germline ends. Germline CDR1 is MNHNS and CDR2 is SASEGT. The CDR3 coding sequence is TGTGCCAGCAGGGGGGTGAGAGCAACTAATGAAAAACTGTTTTTT. Protein sequence: CASRGVRATNEKLFF.

V usage is TRBV6-1 and J usage is TRBJ1-5; D is unclear. CDR1 and CDR2 from the germline V gene are MNHNS and SASEGT. V was pared by 7 bases and J by 0 bases, with 13 bases between. The CDR3 loop spans 15 amino acids. The CDR3 DNA is TGTGCCAGCACGGTGGGAGCCTATAGCAATCAGCCCCAGCATTTT. Translated: CASTVGAYSNQPQHF.

This chain links TRBV28 with TRBJ2-5; a possible D gene is TRBD2 (6 bases). CDR3 length: 13 amino acids. Germline CDR1 and CDR2: MDHEN and SYDVKM. Trimming shortened V by 4 bases and J by 5 bases, and 11 bases separated the two germline ends. The CDR3 nucleotides are TGTGCCAGCAGTTACGACGGAGGGGAGACCCAGTACTTC. Its protein product is CASSYDGGETQYF. The full variable domain, completed using reference TRBV28 and TRBJ2-5, is DVKVTQSSRYLVKRTGEKVFLECVQDMDHENMFWYRQDPGLGLRLIYFSYDVKMKEKGDIPEGYSVSREKKERFSLILESASTNQTSMYLCASSYDGGETQYFGPGTRLLVL.

This clone was recorded once. V gene TRBV2 combines with J gene TRBJ1-4, with D unclear. Germline V gives CDR1 SNHLY, CDR2 FYNNEI. Trimming shortened V by 2 bases and J by 10 bases, and 14 bases separated the two germline ends. The CDR3 extends over 14 amino acids. The CDR3 nucleotides read TGTGCCAGCAGTGAAAGTCAGCTACGGGGAAAACTGTTTTTT. It specifies CASSESQLRGKLFF.

The chain combines TRBV5-1 with TRBJ2-3; TRBD1 aligns across 8 bases. The CDR3 has 16 amino acids. Looked up from germline, CDR1 is SGHRS and CDR2 is YFSETQ. Unmatched junction bases numbered 11, after V lost 3 bases and J lost 5 bases. CDR3 sequence: CASSSGTGAIVDTQYF. The DNA of the CDR3 is TGCGCCAGCAGCTCCGGGACAGGAGCAATCGTAGATACGCAGTATTTT.

The chain joins TRBV6-1 to TRBJ1-5; unclear D gene. The CDR3 length is 15 residues. Germline V gene sequence: CDR1 MNHNS, CDR2 SASEGT. Trimming removed 2 bases at V and 0 bases at J, with 8 bases between. The CDR3 reads CASSEIGYSNQPQHF. For the CDR3, the DNA is TGTGCCAGCAGTGAAATTGGGTATAGCAATCAGCCCCAGCATTTT.

The rearrangement joins TRBV18 to TRBJ2-7; D might be TRBD2 (5 bases). CDR3 length equals 10 residues. V lost 8 bases, J lost 7 bases, and 9 bases lay in between. Germline loops: CDR1 KGHSH, CDR2 LQKENI. The CDR3 DNA sequence: TGTGCCAGCGCTACGGGGGAGCAGTACTTC. Translated: CASATGEQYF.

The CDR3 here is CASTQTGTGAFEQYF. The DNA of the CDR3 is TGTGCCAGCACCCAAACCGGGACAGGGGCGTTCGAGCAGTACTTC. The J gene is TRBJ2-7, the V gene TRBV27; 10 bases map to TRBD1. This CDR3 contains 15 residues. Germline loops: CDR1 MNHEY, CDR2 SMNVEV (reference sequence). The V segment lost 7 bases and the J segment 6 bases; nucleotides outside the gene matches: 12.

A single count supports this clone. This chain joins TRBV29-1 and TRBJ2-1; 9 bases line up with TRBD2. V shed 3 bases and J 8 bases; nucleotides not matched to a gene: 8. This CDR3 is built from 14 residues. In germline, CDR1 is SQVTM, CDR2 ANQGSEA. In nucleotides, the CDR3 is TGCAGCGTTGATGGGCGGGAGGGCCTCGATGAGCAGTTCTTC. This encodes CSVDGREGLDEQFF.